The 19 T cell receptor beta chains presented below share a single source sample, sequenced in a study of blood T cells in healthy people across ages (dated by TCRdb to 2014 to 2015). The library was produced with 5' RACE. Sequencing relied on an Illumina HiSeq 2500. A second 7 to 11 cycle PCR used a sample-barcoded 5' primer and a J-beta primer mix. TCRdb reprocessing: public reads trimmed at Q25 with fastp, clones called with MiXCR, in-frame beta chains kept. CDR3 protein sequences are deduplicated, and each keeps its most common genes and DNA. The sample contains 650,000 to 1,000,000 distinct CDR3 sequences, about 37% of them found a single time. Of the sample, 10% to 15% falls within the top ten clones. The specimen was blood. The receptors were sampled from a man younger than 35 in good health.

The CDR3 region has the DNA TGCGCCAGCAGCCAAGACCTAGGACGGACTAAGATGAGCACAGATACGCAGTATTTT. This sequence encodes CASSQDLGRTKMSTDTQYF. This chain uses TRBV4-3 with TRBJ2-3; D might be TRBD2 (6 bases). Germline CDR1 and CDR2: LGHNA and YSLEER. Trimming took 0 bases from V and 0 from J, leaving 19 bases between them. This CDR3 contains 19 residues.

This clonotype was counted only a few times. The CDR3 region has the DNA TGTGCCAGCAGCTCCACACCTCTTAGATACAATGAGCAGTTCTTC. Its protein product is CASSSTPLRYNEQFF. The chain combines TRBV7-9 with TRBJ2-1; D is uncertain. Trimming removed 4 bases at V and 4 bases at J, with 14 bases between. The CDR3 loop spans 15 amino acids. Germline V gives CDR1 SEHNR, CDR2 FQNEAQ (reference sequence).

There are a few counts of this clonotype. V is TRBV4-3 and J is TRBJ2-3; 9 nucleotides agree with TRBD2. Germline values: CDR1 LGHNA, CDR2 YSLEER. After removal of 0 bases from V and 8 bases from J, the junction contained 15 bases not matched to a gene. The length of the CDR3 is 18 residues. The CDR3 here is CASSQDRRIAGARGTQYF. The DNA for the CDR3 is TGCGCCAGCAGCCAAGATCGTAGAATAGCGGGGGCCCGTGGTACGCAGTATTTT.

This clonotype was seen a handful of times. This sequence joins TRBV7-2 and TRBJ2-3; tentatively, D is TRBD2 (6 bases). The CDR3 runs 16 residues. Per the germline V gene, CDR1 is SGHTA and CDR2 is FQGNSA. The V end was cut by 5 bases, the J end by 1 base, with 16 bases between. The CDR3 loop reads CASSRLGGLGTDTQYF. CDR3 sequence (DNA): TGTGCCAGCAGCCGCTTGGGGGGTTTGGGCACAGATACGCAGTATTTT.

This chain links TRBV4-1 with TRBJ1-5; D is undetermined. CDR3 size: 13 residues. Germline V gives CDR1 MGHRA, CDR2 YSYEKL. Deletions cut 4 bases from V and 7 bases from J, with 11 bases between. The DNA of the CDR3 is TGCGCCAGCAGCCCCTCGAATATCCAGCCCCAGCATTTT. Residues: CASSPSNIQPQHF.

Details on this clonotype: At one boundary the junction diverges from the germline segment, which might be a read error. The chain has TRBV6-5 and TRBJ2-1; TRBD2 might be the D (5 bases). Looked up from germline, CDR1 is MNHEY and CDR2 is SVGAGI. CDR3 length: 15 amino acids. In DNA, the CDR3 is TGTGCCAGCAGTTTTGGACTTTCCCCGCCCAATGAGCGGTTCTTC. This translates into CASSFGLSPPNERFF.

The rearrangement joins TRBV29-1 to TRBJ1-1; tentative D call: TRBD1 (5 bases). V was clipped by 3 bases and J by 4 bases, with 15 bases between them. CDR1 and CDR2 (germline): SQVTM, ANQGSEA. The CDR3 has 14 amino acids. CDR3 sequence reads: CSVEWGDGVTEAFF. CDR3 in DNA: TGCAGCGTTGAGTGGGGCGATGGAGTCACTGAAGCTTTCTTT.

The chain employs TRBV2 and TRBJ1-2, with no clear D. CDR1 SNHLY and CDR2 FYNNEI come from the germline V gene. This CDR3 is built from 13 residues. The V gene lost 7 bases and the J gene lost 0 bases, with 9 bases spanning the gap. The CDR3 spells CASKTGPNYGYTF. For the CDR3, the DNA is TGTGCCAGCAAGACCGGTCCTAACTATGGCTACACCTTC.

Concerning this clonotype itself: At one end, the junction sequence differs from germline, possibly due to a read error. The chain joins TRBV7-9 to TRBJ2-7; weak D call: TRBD2 (5 bases). From germline, CDR1 is SEHNR and CDR2 FQNEAQ (reference sequence). The CDR3 extends over 12 amino acids. The CDR3 reads CVSSEDFYEQYF. The DNA for the CDR3 is TGTGTCAGCAGCGAGGACTTCTACGAGCAGTACTTC.

This clonotype was found a few times. This chain connects TRBV4-3 to TRBJ2-3; 8 positions match TRBD2. The ends lost 4 bases at V and 6 bases at J; junction bases unmatched: 6. The CDR3 consists of 14 residues. Germline CDR1 LGHNA, CDR2 YSLEER. The CDR3 sequence: CASSRGTRGDTQYF. DNA for the CDR3: TGCGCCAGCAGCCGAGGGACTAGGGGCGATACGCAGTATTTT.

There are many counts of this clonotype. The CDR3 sequence: CASSLAGTDNEQFF. The CDR3 nucleotides read TGCGCCAGCAGCCTGGCCGGGACAGACAATGAGCAGTTCTTC. This chain connects TRBV5-1 to TRBJ2-1; 7 nucleotides line up with TRBD1. This CDR3 has 14 amino acids. Germline V gives CDR1 SGHRS, CDR2 YFSETQ. After removal of 4 bases from V and 5 bases from J, the junction contained 6 bases not matched to a gene.

Only a few counts were recorded for this clonotype. The junction differs from germline at one of its ends, possibly a read error. This chain links TRBV7-2 with TRBJ1-1; no definite D call. The CDR3 spans 14 residues. Looked up from germline, CDR1 is SGHTA and CDR2 is FQGNSA. The CDR3 coding sequence is TGTGCCAGCAGCTTAGCCGTACAGAACACTGAGGCTTTCTTT. This gives the protein CASSLAVQNTEAFF.

About this clonotype: One junction end does not reproduce the germline sequence, and a read error may be involved. The genes are TRBV9 and TRBJ1-4, with TRBD1 as a possible D gene (5 bases). The germline V gene has CDR1 SGDLS and CDR2 YYNGEE. This CDR3 is 16 amino acids long. The CDR3 sequence: CASSVVWGETNEKPFF. The CDR3 DNA follows: TGTGCCAGCAGCGTAGTATGGGGGGAAACTAATGAAAAACCGTTTTTT.

To note about this clonotype: One end of the junction is discordant with germline, which a read error may explain. The chain combines TRBV7-2 with TRBJ1-1; possible D gene TRBD1, 6 bases. This CDR3 contains 15 residues. CDR1 and CDR2 from the germline V gene are SGHTA and FQGNSA. CDR3 sequence reads: CASTLYGGENTEAFF. CDR3 coding DNA: TGTGCCAGCACCTTATACGGGGGCGAAAACACTGAAGCTTTCTTT.

The chain recombines TRBV4-1 with TRBJ1-1, with 9 bases fitting TRBD1. V lost 5 bases, J lost 7 bases, and 11 bases stayed unmatched. The CDR3 has 15 amino acids. Per germline, CDR1 MGHRA and CDR2 YSYEKL. Here the CDR3 DNA reads TGCGCCAGCAGCGGGACAGGGAAATCTTTGGGTGAAGCTTTCTTT. Protein sequence: CASSGTGKSLGEAFF.

The chain recombines TRBV7-2 with TRBJ2-1, with D perhaps matching TRBD1 (5 bases). Trimming stripped 1 base from V and 9 bases from J, with 13 bases between. Germline-derived CDR1 and CDR2 are SGHTA and FQGNSA. The CDR3 extends over 14 amino acids. The DNA of the CDR3 is TGTGCCAGCAGCTTAGGAGCAGGGCGCGTTGAGCAGTTCTTC. Encoded protein: CASSLGAGRVEQFF. Based on the CDR3 plus reference TRBV7-2 and TRBJ2-1, the full variable domain is GAGVSQSPSNKVTEKGKDVELRCDPISGHTALYWYRQSLGQGLEFLIYFQGNSAPDKSGLPSDRFSAERTGGSVSTLTIQRTQQEDSAVYLCASSLGAGRVEQFFGPGTRLTVL.

This clonotype was detected many times. The chain joins TRBV20-1 to TRBJ2-1; D gene uncertain. The CDR3 is 14 residues long. Germline CDR1 DFQATT, CDR2 SNEGSKA (reference sequence). Between the trimmed V and J ends, which lost 4 bases and 4 bases, there was a span of 14 bases. CDR3: CSANEISGYNEQFF. In DNA, the CDR3 is TGCAGTGCTAACGAAATTTCAGGTTACAATGAGCAGTTCTTC.

The V gene is TRBV4-1, the J gene TRBJ1-6, with D tentatively TRBD1 (5 bases). CDR3 length equals 14 residues. V lost 4 bases, J lost 9 bases, and 13 bases lay in between. Germline values: CDR1 MGHRA, CDR2 YSYEKL. CDR3 sequence (DNA): TGCGCCAGCAGCCCGGGGGAAGGGGCTTCACCCCTCCACTTT. Translating gives CASSPGEGASPLHF.

This clonotype showed up just a few times. The chain combines TRBV20-1 with TRBJ1-2; D is ambiguous. The CDR3 consists of 12 residues. The germline V gene encodes CDR1 DFQATT and CDR2 SNEGSKA (reference sequence). Trimming shortened V by 6 bases and J by 8 bases, and 16 bases separated the two germline ends. CDR3 region: CSARTEVEGYTF. Here the CDR3 DNA reads TGCAGTGCACGGACGGAGGTGGAGGGCTACACCTTC.